One sample yielded the 25 T cell receptor beta chains listed below, sequenced in a study of blood T cell repertoires in COVID-19. Using immunoSEQ multiplex PCR, the repertoire was profiled, and TCRdb retains in-frame clones only, with some absent. Of fewer than 350,000 clones listed, more than 75% are singletons. Material: peripheral blood. The receptors here all came from a woman aged 50 to 65 who had recovered from COVID-19.

The CDR3 region is CASSLTLGQLSSDTQYF. CDR3 in DNA: TGTGCCAGTAGCCTAACTTTGGGACAGCTAAGTTCAGATACGCAGTATTTT. This sequence joins TRBV19 and TRBJ2-3; TRBD1 matches at 7 bases. From germline, CDR1 is LNHDA and CDR2 SQIVND (reference sequence). Trimming at V came to 6 bases and at J to 4 bases, leaving 16 bases not matched to a gene. The CDR3 spans 17 residues.

The rearrangement links TRBV29-1 to TRBJ1-2, with a tentative D call TRBD1 (6 bases). This CDR3 is 12 amino acids long. The germline V gene encodes CDR1 SQVTM and CDR2 ANQGSEA. Trimming cost V 6 bases and J 4 bases, with 12 bases left between them. In nucleotides, the CDR3 is TGCAGCGTATCCGACAGGCTCTATGGCTACACCTTC. The encoded protein is CSVSDRLYGYTF.

This clone has only a few counts. The chain uses TRBV7-9 and TRBJ1-2; TRBD1 aligns across 7 bases. Germline V gene lookup returns CDR1 SEHNR and CDR2 FQNEAQ (reference sequence). The CDR3 spans 12 residues. V shed 7 bases and J 9 bases; nucleotides not matched to a gene: 8. In DNA, the CDR3 is TGTGCCAGCACCAAACAGGGGTTTAGCTACACCTTC. As protein: CASTKQGFSYTF.

This clone showed up just a few times. J is TRBJ2-7 and V is TRBV29-1; maybe TRBD2 (6 bases). Trimming pared 3 bases from V and 12 bases from J, leaving 6 bases between. The CDR3 spans 8 residues. Germline V gene sequence: CDR1 SQVTM, CDR2 ANQGSEA. Here the CDR3 DNA reads TGCAGCGTTGAGGGGGGGTACTTC. Residues: CSVEGGYF.

The chain couples TRBV5-4 to TRBJ2-3, with D perhaps matching TRBD1 or TRBD2 (7 bases each). This CDR3 is built from 18 residues. V dropped 4 bases and J dropped 0 bases, with 21 bases sitting between them. The germline gives CDR1 SGHNT, CDR2 YYREEE (reference sequence). Here the CDR3 reads CASSLGGLGQISTDTQYF. The CDR3 coding sequence is TGTGCCAGCAGCCTGGGAGGGTTGGGACAGATTAGCACAGATACGCAGTATTTT.

In this sample, this clone turned up a few times. The chain employs TRBV10-1 and TRBJ2-7; TRBD1 aligns across 8 bases. Germline V gene data show CDR1 as WNHNN and CDR2 as SYGVQD (reference sequence). V lost 6 bases and J lost 5; bases outside the gene matches: 9. This CDR3 has 14 amino acids. The CDR3 coding sequence is TGCGCCAGCAGGGTCGACAGGGGCGCGCACGAGCAGTACTTC. Residues: CASRVDRGAHEQYF.

Points on this clone: The sample contains more than one DNA sequence encoding this CDR3. V is TRBV6-5 and J is TRBJ1-5; 8 bases agree with TRBD1. V trimming: 6 bases; J trimming: 7 bases; junction bases outside the gene matches: 5. The germline CDR1 and CDR2 sequences are MNHEY and SVGAGI. This CDR3 contains 13 residues. The CDR3 coding sequence is TGTGCCAGCAGAGGACAGGGCAGGCAGCCCCAGCATTTT. Amino acids: CASRGQGRQPQHF.

The CDR3 DNA reads as TGTGCCAGCAGCGTAACGGGGAACTATGGCTACACCTTC. This translates into CASSVTGNYGYTF. The chain carries TRBV9 and TRBJ1-2; the D is unclear. The V gene's germline CDR1 is SGDLS and CDR2 YYNGEE. This CDR3 is built from 13 residues. V lost 1 base to trimming and J lost 2 bases, with 6 bases between them.

This chain uses TRBV4-1 with TRBJ2-1; tentative D call: TRBD1 (7 bases). The CDR3 contains 15 residues. V lost 3 bases and J 0 bases, leaving 9 bases between the germline ends. Germline V gene lookup returns CDR1 MGHRA and CDR2 YSYEKL. The CDR3 loop is CASSQEGASYNEQFF. CDR3 in DNA: TGCGCCAGCAGCCAGGAGGGGGCCTCCTACAATGAGCAGTTCTTC.

This rearrangement joins TRBV29-1 to TRBJ1-2; D is uncertain. V was trimmed by 3 bases and J by 0 bases, leaving 11 bases between them. This CDR3 contains 14 residues. The V gene's germline CDR1 is SQVTM and CDR2 ANQGSEA. CDR3 loop: CSVEGTGANYGYTF. CDR3 bases: TGCAGCGTTGAGGGTACGGGAGCTAACTATGGCTACACCTTC.

The chain employs TRBV18 and TRBJ2-7, with TRBD1 matching 8 bases. CDR1 is KGHSH and CDR2 is LQKENI in the germline V gene. Unmatched junction bases numbered 11, after V lost 4 bases and J lost 6 bases. The CDR3 is 15 residues long. The CDR3 loop is CASSLDRGSSAEQYF. The CDR3 DNA sequence: TGTGCCAGCTCACTCGACAGGGGATCCAGCGCCGAGCAGTACTTC.

The chain employs TRBV18 and TRBJ2-7, with TRBD1 identical over 7 bases. Germline V gene lookup returns CDR1 KGHSH and CDR2 LQKENI. Germline trimming cut 3 bases from V and 2 bases from J; bases unmatched to any gene: 7. The CDR3 length is 15 residues. Here the CDR3 reads CASSPTGDVTYEQYF. The CDR3 nucleotides are TGTGCCAGCTCACCCACAGGGGACGTCACCTACGAGCAGTACTTC.

The chain uses TRBV7-9 and TRBJ2-1, with TRBD1 matching over 7 bases. This CDR3 has 13 residues. Germline loops: CDR1 SEHNR, CDR2 FQNEAQ (reference sequence). Germline trimming cut 8 bases from V and 10 bases from J; bases unmatched to any gene: 11. DNA of the CDR3: TGTGCCAGCCAAACCTCAGGGGGACGGGAGCAGTTCTTC. Translated, it gives CASQTSGGREQFF.

CDR3 coding DNA: TGTGCCACCAGCAGAGCGCAGGTCAATCAGCCCCAGCATTTT. This gives the protein CATSRAQVNQPQHF. The chain links TRBV15 to TRBJ1-5; no firm D call. Trimming cost V 1 base and J 3 bases, with 7 bases left between them. The CDR3 has 14 amino acids. Germline V CDR1 and CDR2: LNHNV, YYDKDF (reference sequence).

This chain links TRBV24-1 with TRBJ1-2, with TRBD1 as a possible D gene (6 bases). Per the germline V gene, CDR1 is KGHDR and CDR2 is SFDVKD. V shed 2 bases and J shed 11 bases, with 11 bases lying between them. The CDR3 length is 12 residues. The CDR3 region has the DNA TGTGCCACCAGTGATTCTGTCAGGGGATACACCTTC. Translating gives CATSDSVRGYTF.

The chain recombines TRBV10-2 with TRBJ2-7, with TRBD1 identical over 9 bases. Losses at the gene ends were 3 bases for V and 3 bases for J; bases not matched to a gene: 6. Germline loops: CDR1 WSHSY, CDR2 SAAADI. The CDR3 is 15 amino acids. CDR3 in DNA: TGCGCCAGCAGTGACCGGGGACAGGGAAACTACGAGCAGTACTTC. Its protein product is CASSDRGQGNYEQYF.

The chain carries TRBV20-1 and TRBJ2-5, with 9 bases matching TRBD2. From germline, CDR1 is DFQATT and CDR2 SNEGSKA (reference sequence). The ends lost 3 bases at V and 4 bases at J; junction bases unmatched: 12. This CDR3 contains 16 residues. In DNA, the CDR3 is TGCAGTGCTAGTATCAGTCTAGCGGGGACTGGAGAGACCCAGTACTTC. This sequence encodes CSASISLAGTGETQYF.

This clone has only a few counts. This sequence joins TRBV19 and TRBJ1-5; 8 bases agree with TRBD1. CDR1 LNHDA and CDR2 SQIVND come from the germline V gene (reference sequence). V lost 6 bases, J lost 4 bases, and 11 bases stayed unmatched. This CDR3 comprises 16 residues. The CDR3 here is CASSYRDRGGNQPQHF. The CDR3 nucleotides read TGTGCCAGTAGCTATCGAGACAGGGGTGGGAATCAGCCCCAGCATTTT.

The chain uses TRBV6-5 and TRBJ1-1; no reliable D call. This CDR3 is 15 amino acids long. V lost 5 bases, J lost 1 base, and 14 bases lay in between. Germline CDR1 and CDR2: MNHEY and SVGAGI. The CDR3 DNA follows: TGTGCCAGCAGTCCCCAACCACTTTCGAACACTGAAGCTTTCTTT. This sequence encodes CASSPQPLSNTEAFF.

The gene calls are TRBV7-3 and TRBJ2-1; D might be TRBD2 (6 bases). The CDR3 length is 16 residues. The ends were cut back, 2 bases at V and 0 bases at J, with 11 bases in the middle. Germline V gives CDR1 SGHTA, CDR2 FQGTGA. The chain's CDR3 is CASSLVPAGSYNEQFF. The CDR3 nucleotides are TGTGCCAGCAGCTTAGTCCCAGCGGGCTCCTACAATGAGCAGTTCTTC.

The rearrangement uses TRBV6-5 and TRBJ2-7, with D perhaps TRBD1 (5 bases). This CDR3 spans 15 amino acids. Trimming pared 11 bases from V and 1 base from J, leaving 21 bases between. Per the germline V gene, CDR1 is MNHEY and CDR2 is SVGAGI. CDR3 loop: CAAMAGPKGSYEQYF. CDR3 DNA: TGTGCCGCGATGGCAGGCCCAAAGGGGTCCTACGAGCAGTACTTC.

This clone has only one observation. The chain couples TRBV23-1 to TRBJ2-7; 9 nucleotides align to TRBD1. TRBV23-1 is flagged as an ORF with uncertain function. This CDR3 is 15 amino acids long. Unmatched junction bases numbered 9, after V lost 7 bases and J lost 2 bases. CDR3 region: CASTQQGAITYEQYF. The CDR3 DNA sequence: TGCGCCAGCACCCAACAGGGGGCGATTACCTACGAGCAGTACTTC.

This clone was observed a few times. The genes are TRBV28 and TRBJ2-4; weak D call: TRBD1 (5 bases). The CDR3 runs 12 residues. CDR1 and CDR2 (germline): MDHEN, SYDVKM. Trimming took off 5 bases at V and 11 bases at J, with 13 bases between the two ends. The CDR3 sequence: CASSPIIGVQYF. DNA of the CDR3: TGTGCCAGCAGTCCCATAATAGGGGTTCAGTACTTC.

J is TRBJ1-1 and V is TRBV3-1 (or the pseudogene TRBV3-2), with unresolved D. The CDR3 runs to 14 residues. Trimming removed 1 base from V and 2 bases from J, with 8 bases in between. CDR1 LGHDT and CDR2 YNNKEL come from the germline V gene (reference sequence). CDR3 region: CASSQGVTNTEAFF. CDR3 DNA: TGTGCCAGCAGCCAAGGTGTGACTAACACTGAAGCTTTCTTT.

In nucleotides, the CDR3 is TGTGCCAGCAGCTTGGCCCCGAGGGATGGCACTGAAGCTTTCTTT. It is translated as CASSLAPRDGTEAFF. The V gene is TRBV5-5, the J gene TRBJ1-1; D remains unclear. Trimming took off 0 bases at V and 4 bases at J, with 13 bases between the two ends. Germline CDR1 SGHKS, CDR2 YYEKEE (reference sequence). The CDR3 loop spans 15 amino acids.